Below are 21 T cell receptor beta chains sequenced from a single sample in a study of glioma-infiltrating T cells after dendritic cell vaccination. TCRdb keeps only in-frame clones here, not all; method: immunoSEQ multiplex PCR. The repertoire holds 50,000 to 55,000 clones, with approximately 91% as singletons. The time point: after dendritic cell vaccination, including at tumor progression/relapse. The source was blood, collected after dendritic cell vaccination. The source of these receptors is a human donor with glioblastoma.

The chain employs TRBV9 and TRBJ2-2, with TRBD2 matching 11 bases. The junction had 8 bases not matched to a gene; V was cut back by 0 bases and J by 4 bases. Looked up from germline, CDR1 is SGDLS and CDR2 is YYNGEE. This CDR3 contains 18 residues. CDR3 in DNA: TGTGCCAGCAGCGTAGGGCCTAGCGGGAGGACAGGCACCGGGGAGCTGTTTTTT. Its protein product is CASSVGPSGRTGTGELFF.

The rearrangement links TRBV2 to TRBJ2-1; the D gene is possibly TRBD2 (6 bases). V lost 4 bases and J 0 bases, leaving 16 bases between the germline ends. Germline loops: CDR1 SNHLY, CDR2 FYNNEI. This CDR3 has 17 amino acids. The CDR3 coding sequence is TGTGCCAGCAGTGGTGGCCGAGAACTAGCCTCCTACAATGAGCAGTTCTTC. Its translation is CASSGGRELASYNEQFF.

The CDR3 loop reads CASSQEGYTEAFF. Here the CDR3 DNA reads TGCGCCAGCAGCCAAGAGGGCTACACTGAAGCTTTCTTT. The rearrangement joins TRBV4-1 to TRBJ1-1; D is uncertain. Germline V gene lookup returns CDR1 MGHRA and CDR2 YSYEKL. The ends were cut back, 0 bases at V and 3 bases at J, with 5 bases in the middle. The CDR3 spans 13 residues.

This clone was seen only once. This chain joins TRBV29-1 and TRBJ2-1; TRBD2 aligns across 10 bases. The ends lost 1 base at V and 8 bases at J; junction bases unmatched: 8. In germline, CDR1 is SQVTM, CDR2 ANQGSEA. The CDR3 length is 15 residues. Here the CDR3 DNA reads TGCAGCGTTGAAGGAGGTAGCGGGAGGAGCGATGAGCAGTTCTTC. Translated, it gives CSVEGGSGRSDEQFF.

This clone was seen only a few times. V is TRBV6-5 and J is TRBJ2-3, with TRBD2 matching 11 bases. CDR3 size: 15 residues. In germline, CDR1 is MNHEY, CDR2 SVGAGI. J lost 3 bases, V lost 6 bases, and 5 bases had no gene match. CDR3 protein: CASRNSGRATDTQYF. In DNA form, the CDR3 reads TGTGCCAGCAGGAATAGCGGGAGGGCGACAGATACGCAGTATTTT.

The chain is built from TRBV7-9 and TRBJ2-7; D ambiguous. V shed 5 bases and J shed 5 bases, with 7 bases lying between them. There are 11 residues in the CDR3. CDR1 is SEHNR, CDR2 FQNEAQ, per germline (reference sequence). The CDR3 spells CASSRGDEQYF. In nucleotides, the CDR3 is TGTGCCAGCAGCCGAGGCGACGAGCAGTACTTC.

The V gene is TRBV2, the J gene TRBJ2-3, with D possibly TRBD2 on 5 matching bases. The germline V gene encodes CDR1 SNHLY and CDR2 FYNNEI. The CDR3 contains 14 residues. With 7 bases removed from V and 0 bases from J, the gap between germline ends came to 11 bases. The CDR3: CASKTGFSTDTQYF. In DNA form, the CDR3 reads TGTGCCAGCAAGACGGGGTTTAGCACAGATACGCAGTATTTT.

Only a few counts were recorded for this clone. This chain connects TRBV5-4 to TRBJ1-2; 10 nucleotides line up with TRBD1. The ends lost 4 bases at V and 5 bases at J; junction bases unmatched: 5. CDR1 and CDR2 (germline): SGHNT, YYREEE (reference sequence). The length of the CDR3 is 14 residues. The CDR3 DNA reads as TGTGCCAGCAGCCCGCGGACAGGGGGATATGGCTACACCTTC. Translated, it gives CASSPRTGGYGYTF.

The genes are TRBV29-1 and TRBJ2-1; possible D gene TRBD1, 6 bases. Germline values: CDR1 SQVTM, CDR2 ANQGSEA. This CDR3 contains 14 residues. V was cut by 3 bases and J by 7 bases, with 16 bases left in between. As DNA, the CDR3 is TGCAGCGTTGAGGACAGTTCCTTGAGAAATGAGCAGTTCTTC. Protein product: CSVEDSSLRNEQFF.

The CDR3 is CASSLVVGRLGETQYF. The CDR3 DNA reads as TGTGCCAGCAGCTTAGTAGTGGGGAGGTTGGGGGAGACCCAGTACTTC. V usage is TRBV7-2 and J usage is TRBJ2-5; a possible D gene is TRBD2 (6 bases). V shed 1 base and J shed 5 bases, with 17 bases lying between them. Germline V gene sequence: CDR1 SGHTA, CDR2 FQGNSA. CDR3 length: 16 amino acids.

This clone was recorded only once. The V and J genes are TRBV7-9 and TRBJ2-2; D may be TRBD1 (5 bases). Trimming left V 6 bases short and J 1 base short, with 9 bases between. The CDR3 extends over 14 amino acids. Germline V gene data show CDR1 as SEHNR and CDR2 as FQNEAQ (reference sequence). Here the CDR3 reads CASSFRENTGELFF. In nucleotides, the CDR3 is TGTGCCAGCAGTTTCAGGGAGAACACCGGGGAGCTGTTTTTT.

CDR3 in DNA: TGTGCCAGCAGTTTCTTGGGGAGCGATGAGCAGTTCTTC. Amino acids: CASSFLGSDEQFF. The V and J genes are TRBV27 and TRBJ2-1; D may be TRBD2 (5 bases). This CDR3 has 13 amino acids. Germline CDR1 MNHEY, CDR2 SMNVEV (reference sequence). V gave up 3 bases and J gave up 8 bases, with 11 bases separating them.

This chain uses TRBV6-5 with TRBJ2-7; TRBD2 matches 7 bases. This CDR3 is built from 16 residues. Germline V lookup: CDR1 MNHEY, CDR2 SVGAGI. Trimming at V came to 2 bases and at J to 6 bases, leaving 13 bases not matched to a gene. The CDR3 DNA follows: TGTGCCAGCAGTTACGAAGGCGGGAGTTTGATCGGCGAGCAGTACTTC. The encoded protein is CASSYEGGSLIGEQYF.

V usage is TRBV5-1 and J usage is TRBJ2-2, with a possible D match to TRBD2 (6 bases). The CDR3 spans 16 residues. Germline V gene sequence: CDR1 SGHRS, CDR2 YFSETQ. V lost 4 bases and J lost 2, with 15 bases in between. The CDR3 coding sequence is TGCGCCAGCAGCCAACCCCCGGGACTTAACACCGGGGAGCTGTTTTTT. Translated: CASSQPPGLNTGELFF.

V is TRBV19 and J is TRBJ1-3, with D unclear. This CDR3 region has 13 residues. V lost 6 bases, J lost 10 bases, and 16 bases lay in between. Germline assignment: CDR1 LNHDA and CDR2 SQIVND (reference sequence). This chain's CDR3 is CASRAEPRRTIYF. The DNA for the CDR3 is TGTGCCAGTAGGGCGGAACCCCGTCGAACCATATATTTT.

This clone was observed a handful of times. The J gene is TRBJ1-4, the V gene TRBV28; 10 bases map to TRBD1. Germline values: CDR1 MDHEN, CDR2 SYDVKM. V lost 6 bases, J lost 7 bases, and 11 bases stayed unmatched. This CDR3 has 16 amino acids. This CDR3 reads CASSRPRGTGVEKLFF. In nucleotides, the CDR3 is TGTGCCAGCAGCCGGCCCCGTGGGACAGGGGTTGAAAAACTGTTTTTT. The full variable domain, with the rest looked up from reference TRBV28 and TRBJ1-4, is DVKVTQSSRYLVKRTGEKVFLECVQDMDHENMFWYRQDPGLGLRLIYFSYDVKMKEKGDIPEGYSVSREKKERFSLILESASTNQTSMYLCASSRPRGTGVEKLFFGSGTQLSVL.

The rearrangement joins TRBV14 to TRBJ2-1; no clear D gene. Germline loops: CDR1 SGHDN, CDR2 FVKESK. The CDR3 length is 13 residues. V was pared by 1 base and J by 5 bases, with 6 bases between. In nucleotides, the CDR3 is TGTGCCAGCAGCCAAGGGCGGAACAATGAGCAGTTCTTC. Translated: CASSQGRNNEQFF.

The chain carries TRBV27 and TRBJ2-2; tentative D call: TRBD1 (6 bases). CDR3 size: 13 residues. V was clipped by 4 bases and J by 8 bases, with 11 bases between them. Germline values: CDR1 MNHEY, CDR2 SMNVEV (reference sequence). The DNA for the CDR3 is TGTGCCAGCAGTTCCGACAGGACGGGGGAGCTGTTTTTT. As protein: CASSSDRTGELFF.

The V and J genes are TRBV7-2 and TRBJ2-3; the match to TRBD1 covers 7 bases. From germline, CDR1 is SGHTA and CDR2 FQGNSA. The CDR3 runs to 17 residues. With V trimmed by 6 bases and J by 2 bases, 14 bases remained unmatched. The CDR3 DNA sequence: TGTGCCAGCAGGAAACAGGGGTCGGCCCGGCTCACAGATACGCAGTATTTT. It yields the protein CASRKQGSARLTDTQYF.

The gene calls are TRBV27 and TRBJ2-3, with 13 nucleotides matching TRBD2. The germline gives CDR1 MNHEY, CDR2 SMNVEV (reference sequence). The V segment lost 6 bases and the J segment 4 bases; nucleotides outside the gene matches: 7. The CDR3 covers 16 residues. The CDR3 DNA sequence: TGTGCCAGCAGCTCCGGGACTAGCGGGAAAGCAGATACGCAGTATTTT. This gives the protein CASSSGTSGKADTQYF.

This sequence joins TRBV7-3 and TRBJ2-1; 10 nucleotides match TRBD2. The CDR3 has 14 amino acids. J gave up 8 bases and V 5 bases, and 6 bases lay outside the gene matches. The V gene's germline CDR1 is SGHTA and CDR2 FQGTGA. Here the CDR3 DNA reads TGTGCCAGCAGCACCGGGACTAGCGTTCATGAGCAGTTCTTC. It encodes CASSTGTSVHEQFF.